This TCR beta chain is drawn from a study of cytomegalovirus exposure and HLA in healthy donors. Study summary: The 120 or so validation repertoires were reported in a later analysis to have been generated on the same platform as the roughly 700 first-cohort repertoires.

Data came from immunoSEQ multiplex PCR; TCRdb stores just in-frame clones and leaves some out. This table holds tens of thousands of clones, roughly 94% found once. CDR1 is MGHRA and CDR2 is YSYEKL in the germline V gene. Trimming removed 0 bases at V and 1 base at J, with 12 bases between. The CDR3 length is 16 residues. Study observations and caveats: It was approximately 160 TCR beta chains that were listed as cytomegalovirus-associated. Among the CMV-associated chains, three were confirmed in vitro as specific for CMV antigens.

Concerning this clone itself: Its matching antigen is unknown.

The sample was PBMCs. The chain recombines TRBV4-1 with TRBJ1-1, with a possible D match to TRBD1 (6 bases). The clonotype was recovered from a man aged 18 to 30 in good health and CMV-seronegative. CDR3 nucleotide sequence: TGCGCCAGCAGCCAAGATATTACAGGGTGGAACACTGAAGCTTTCTTT. As protein: CASSQDITGWNTEAFF.